This T cell receptor (beta chain) was identified in a study of blood T cells in healthy people across ages. This clonotype has just a few counts. Germline CDR1 and CDR2: MGHRA and YSYEKL. Unmatched junction bases numbered 8, after V lost 4 bases and J lost 0 bases. The CDR3 covers 17 residues. A second PCR, run for roughly 7 to 11 cycles, used a sample-barcoded 5' primer plus a J-beta primer mix. Every sample gave at least 3 million paired-end reads containing CDR3. Each CDR3 protein gets one entry after TCRdb re-called the 5' RACE reads with MiXCR. The data contain more than 500,000 distinct CDR3 sequences, 25% to 35% of them singletons. These sequences were also reported in another study, on T cells of mothers and their children.

The TCR comes from a boy aged 2-15 years in good health. This rearrangement joins TRBV4-1 to TRBJ2-1; the match to TRBD2 covers 8 bases. Source material: blood. CDR3 bases: TGCGCCAGCAGCCGATTAGGGGCGGGGGGCTCCTACAATGAGCAGTTCTTC. It encodes CASSRLGAGGSYNEQFF.